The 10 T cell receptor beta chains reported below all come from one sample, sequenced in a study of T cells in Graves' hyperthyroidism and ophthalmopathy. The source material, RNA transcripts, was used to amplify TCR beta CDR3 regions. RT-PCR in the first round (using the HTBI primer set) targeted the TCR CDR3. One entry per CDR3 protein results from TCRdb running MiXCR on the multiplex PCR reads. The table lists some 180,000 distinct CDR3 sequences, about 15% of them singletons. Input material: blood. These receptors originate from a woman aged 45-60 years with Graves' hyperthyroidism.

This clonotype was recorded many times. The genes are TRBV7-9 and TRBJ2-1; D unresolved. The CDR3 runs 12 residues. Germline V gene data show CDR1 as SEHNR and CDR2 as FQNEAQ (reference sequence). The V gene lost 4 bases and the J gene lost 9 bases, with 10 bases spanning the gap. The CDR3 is CASSSEYSEQFF. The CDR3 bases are TGTGCCAGCAGCTCAGAATATAGTGAGCAGTTCTTC.

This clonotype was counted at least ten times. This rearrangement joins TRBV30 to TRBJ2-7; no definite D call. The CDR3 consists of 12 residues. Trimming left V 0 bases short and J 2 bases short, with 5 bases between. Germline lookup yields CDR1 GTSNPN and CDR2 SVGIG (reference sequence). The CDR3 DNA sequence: TGTGCCTGGAGTGTACGGCCCTACGAGCAGTACTTC. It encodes CAWSVRPYEQYF.

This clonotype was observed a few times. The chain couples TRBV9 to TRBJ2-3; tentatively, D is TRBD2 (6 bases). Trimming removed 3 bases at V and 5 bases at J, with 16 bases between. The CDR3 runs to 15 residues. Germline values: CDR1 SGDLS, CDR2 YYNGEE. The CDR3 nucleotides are TGTGCCAGCAGCGAATACACGGGAGAGGAAGATACGCAGTATTTT. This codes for CASSEYTGEEDTQYF.

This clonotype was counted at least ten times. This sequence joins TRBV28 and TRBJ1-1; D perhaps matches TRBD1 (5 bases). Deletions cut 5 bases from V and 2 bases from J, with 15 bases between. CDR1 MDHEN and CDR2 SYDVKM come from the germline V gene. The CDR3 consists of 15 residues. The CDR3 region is CASSGTTVINTEAFF. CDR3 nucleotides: TGTGCCAGCAGTGGTACGACAGTGATTAACACTGAAGCTTTCTTT.

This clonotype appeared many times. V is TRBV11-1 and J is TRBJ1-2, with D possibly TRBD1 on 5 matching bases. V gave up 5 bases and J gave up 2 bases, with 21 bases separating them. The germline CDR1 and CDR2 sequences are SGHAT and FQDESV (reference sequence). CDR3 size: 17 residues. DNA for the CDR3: TGTGCCAGCAGCCCCTCTGGTTGGGGGGAGACGAACTATGGCTACACCTTC. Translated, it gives CASSPSGWGETNYGYTF.

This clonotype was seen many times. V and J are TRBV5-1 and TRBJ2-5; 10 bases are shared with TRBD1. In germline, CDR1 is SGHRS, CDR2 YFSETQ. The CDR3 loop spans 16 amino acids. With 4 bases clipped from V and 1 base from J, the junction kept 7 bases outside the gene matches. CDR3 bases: TGCGCCAGCAGCCCGGGACAGGGGATTCTCCAAGAGACCCAGTACTTC. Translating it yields CASSPGQGILQETQYF.

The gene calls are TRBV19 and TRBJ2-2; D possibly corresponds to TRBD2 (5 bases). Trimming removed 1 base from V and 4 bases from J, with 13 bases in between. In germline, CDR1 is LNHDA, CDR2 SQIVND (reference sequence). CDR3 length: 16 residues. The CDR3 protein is CASSIGRTPPTGELFF. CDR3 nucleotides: TGTGCCAGTAGTATAGGGCGGACTCCCCCCACCGGGGAGCTGTTTTTT.

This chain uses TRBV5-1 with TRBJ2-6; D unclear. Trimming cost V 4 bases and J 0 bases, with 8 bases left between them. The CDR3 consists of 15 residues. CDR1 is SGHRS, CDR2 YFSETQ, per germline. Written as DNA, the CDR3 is TGCGCCAGCAGCCCCGAAATCTCTGGGGCCAACGTCCTGACTTTC. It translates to CASSPEISGANVLTF.

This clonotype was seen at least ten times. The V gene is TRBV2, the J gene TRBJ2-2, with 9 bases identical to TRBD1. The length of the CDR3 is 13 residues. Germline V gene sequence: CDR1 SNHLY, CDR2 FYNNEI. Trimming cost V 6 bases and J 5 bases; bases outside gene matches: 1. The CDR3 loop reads CASRGTGTGELFF. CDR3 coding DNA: TGTGCCAGCAGGGGGACAGGGACCGGGGAGCTGTTTTTT. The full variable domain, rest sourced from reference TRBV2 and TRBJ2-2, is EPEVTQTPSHQVTQMGQEVILRCVPISNHLYFYWYRQILGQKVEFLVSFYNNEISEKSEIFDDQFSVERPDGSNFTLKIRSTKLEDSAMYFCASRGTGTGELFFGEGSRLTVL.

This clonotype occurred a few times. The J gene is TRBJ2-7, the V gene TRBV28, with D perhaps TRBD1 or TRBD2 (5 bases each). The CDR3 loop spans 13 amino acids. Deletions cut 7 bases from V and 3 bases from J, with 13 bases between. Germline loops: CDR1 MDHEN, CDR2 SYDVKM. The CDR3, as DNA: TGTGCCAGCACCCAGGGAGTAGACTACGAGCAGTACTTC. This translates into CASTQGVDYEQYF.